This T cell receptor (beta chain) was found in a study of cytomegalovirus exposure and HLA in healthy donors (dated by TCRdb to the late 2010s). At the level of the whole study: An earlier analysis of approximately 640 of the donors reported 276 Gb of sequence data and around 120 million unique TCR beta sequences from roughly 200 million T cells. All discovery cohort repertoires had been generated on a single sequencing platform. A later analysis re-analyzed previously published TCR beta repertoires from about 600 donors and added high-resolution HLA genotyping to study TCR occurrence patterns. About five DR-DQ haplotypes were treated as single units for association and clustering because of strong linkage in the cohort. Donor age, sex, ethnicity and CMV serostatus were compiled together with the repertoire data. Class I and class II HLA loci were covered by the typing at four-digit resolution. The study used immunosequencing to profile the T cell repertoires of several hundred subjects and linked those repertoires to cytomegalovirus serostatus. To predict cytomegalovirus infection status, the study brought together high-throughput TCR immunosequencing, statistical association of individual TCRs with disease status, and machine learning. The study aimed to test whether signatures of past pathogen exposure could be identified by cataloging public T cell receptors. Of the roughly 400 genotyped donors, 81% were placed in the genetic ancestry cluster associated with self-reported Caucasian donors. A later genetic analysis took genome-wide SNP genotypes for about three fifths of the 666 donors and used that subset as a discovery cohort. In the later analysis, no new phenotypic data were used to find candidate immune exposures; instead, reliance was placed on TCR beta sequences and their occurrence across donors. Besides the first cohort of roughly 660 subjects, a separate validation cohort made up of roughly 130 different subjects was used. Typing coverage differed by locus: A, B, C, DRB1 and DQB1 were typed in roughly 620-630 donors, DQA1 in 522, DPA1 in over 600, and DPB1 in 400 to 490. Across 300 to 400 genotyped donors of the cohort, an average of roughly 200,000 unique TCR beta nucleotide sequences per donor were sequenced, and approximately 17% of those sequences were non-productive. Roughly 300 gigabases of sequencing data and 91 million or so unique TCR sequences made up an early release that covered approximately 620 HLA-typed donors. An earlier analysis of around 540 of the donors applied high-throughput TCR beta sequencing to assess whether each TCR beta V gene segment acted as functional or pseudogenic. Results the study describes overall, beyond this receptor: Most TCR sequences were seen in very few donors, while some public TCRs were found in many individuals. An earlier analysis of around 600 of the donors showed that most TCR beta V segments appeared in productive rearrangements either about 87% or about 30% of the time, which broadly matched IMGT annotations. A later analysis reported that several top co-occurrence clusters appeared linked to parvovirus B19, influenza, CMV and Epstein-Barr virus. A further reported finding was that TCR beta sequences accurately predicted the HLA-A and HLA-B alleles for most subjects in the first cohort. V-gene and J-gene trimming of TCR beta chains was associated with a missense DCLRE1C variant in a later genetic analysis, and the association was replicated in an independent cohort. A total of 150 to 200 TCR beta chains were listed by the study as associated with cytomegalovirus. Because counts were too low, about 18 rarely observed V segments, including chromosome 9 orphons, were excluded from the earlier analysis of several hundred of the donors. According to a later analysis, TCR association rates differed among HLA loci, with DRB1 alleles showing the most associated TCRs and HLA-C alleles showing the fewest. Linkage disequilibrium might explain the correlated functional status among segregating V segments, but an unknown experimental factor could not be excluded. Most CMV-associated TCR beta chains appeared to be HLA-restricted in a later analysis, and the HLA associations seemed to be driven largely by CMV exposure. In a later genetic analysis, fewer N-insertions in productive TCRs were reported among donors in an Asian-associated ancestry cluster than the roughly 640-donor mean. Because the 87-base-pair reads could not distinguish some IMGT-functional V segments, including TRBV6-2 and TRBV6-3, those segments were excluded. In a later analysis, about 17,000 TCR beta sequences were associated with specific HLA alleles at a false discovery rate of 0.05. A later analysis found that HLA-associated TCR beta chains were more clonally expanded and had lower generation probabilities than equally common non-associated chains. The classifier was reported to diagnose cytomegalovirus status with high specificity and sensitivity in both the original and validation cohorts. When HLA alleles, especially DR and DQ, strongly co-occurred, TCR associations were difficult to assign to individual alleles. According to the authors, the approach could potentially be generalized to other disease states and immunological phenotypes. A group of highly shared sequence variants was considered likely to be a technical artifact of the sequencing pipeline. CMV serostatus was the only immune exposure information available for the cohort. In vitro tests confirmed that a few of the cytomegalovirus-associated TCR beta chains recognize cytomegalovirus antigens. Sequencing depth was assumed to be roughly uniform across donors in the presence/absence analyses, though that assumption may not hold. Because HLA typing was unavailable for some donors at each locus, only the typed subset was used in association tests. In this cohort, only TCR beta chains were sequenced, and detectable features were limited by the absence of alpha or paired-chain data.

V is cut by 0 bases and J by 1 base, and the space between the germline ends is 11 bases. The CDR3, cysteine through phenylalanine, is 16 amino acids long. Of the read, only the CDR3 DNA is kept; its 48 bases are in frame from base 1. CDR1 SGHTA and CDR2 FQGNSA were looked up in the germline V gene. The cohort consisted of 600 or so healthy bone marrow donors. At the time of sampling, all cohort members were nominally healthy, though unrecorded immune exposures were likely present. The donor was CMV seronegative and belonged to the group of over 300 seronegative cohort members. A peripheral blood sample was provided by each donor, and peripheral blood mononuclear cells were used for TCR beta sequencing. The Qiagen DNeasy Blood Extraction Kit was used to extract genomic DNA from the blood cell samples. Receptors were amplified or captured by the immunoSEQ multiplex PCR assay. A mixture of 60 forward primers for TCR Vbeta segments and 13 reverse primers for TCR Jbeta segments was used in the multiplex PCR. The CDR3 region of rearranged TCR beta genes was amplified from genomic DNA with a multiplex PCR assay. The Illumina HiSeq System was used to sequence the amplified TCR beta libraries as 87-base-pair reads. On the study's bioinformatics: A later analysis tallied 80 million to 95 million unique TCR beta chains across the 700 or so repertoires, and about 10 million of those chains were shared by two or more donors. Raw reads were error-corrected and collapsed into unique sequences by a nearest-neighbor algorithm in which closely related sequences were merged to remove PCR and sequencing errors. To assign V, D and J gene segments, CDR3 sequences were aligned to IMGT reference sequences. Each retained sequence needed at least a six-nucleotide match to both a V gene segment and a J gene segment. Rearrangements were classified as productive when the CDR3 lacked stop codons and remained in frame with V and J, and all other rearrangements were classified as non-productive. Following IMGT convention, CDR3 was defined as the stretch from the second conserved V-encoded cysteine to the conserved J-encoded phenylalanine. The earlier analysis of fewer than 750 of the donors excluded sequences that lacked an unambiguous match to a single V gene segment. An earlier analysis of several hundred of the donors called V segments functional above 56.7% productive rearrangements and segregating when the between-donor standard deviation exceeded 5%. To diagnose cytomegalovirus status from the catalog of TCR beta chain sequences, a statistical classification framework was built. A later analysis assigned V and J genes by comparing TCR nucleotide sequences with IMGT/GENE-DB human TR gene sequences. In a later analysis, CDR3 sequences and most-parsimonious VDJ recombination scenarios were assigned using the TCRdist pipeline. In a later analysis, every TCR beta chain was defined by the combination of its CDR3 amino acid sequence and its V-gene family, and reads without a unique V-gene family were dropped. To address suspected cross-contamination and a sequencing artifact, a later analysis removed some 620 highly shared, low-generation-probability nucleotide sequences. In a later analysis, a clonal expansion index for each public chain was calculated from normalized within-repertoire ranks of inferred template counts. In a later analysis, generation probabilities were computed using a VDJ recombination model fitted to out-of-frame rearrangements, and the results were checked against IGoR. In a later analysis, hypergeometric tests were used to score TCR-TCR, TCR-HLA and TCR-CMV co-occurrence, with a repertoire-size bias correction applied to TCR pairs. In a later analysis, false discovery rates were estimated by permuting HLA or CMV assignments 20 times. A later analysis grouped co-occurring TCRs with DBSCAN, adding TCRdist sequence similarity when clustering within HLA-allele-positive subsets. Co-occurrence clustering excluded repertoires with fewer than 30,000 or more than 120,000 public chains, plus five with anomalous nucleotide sharing. TCRdb retrieved this table from immuneACCESS and kept in-frame rearrangements only. Not all clones are present; in checked studies, unresolved V genes account for under half, and no reason is known for the remainder. V and J calls plus clone size are reproduced from that table; the DNA served to infer D and trimming. Within this sample are about 190,000 clones, with around 83% of them counted one time only. The ten largest clonotypes hold more than 1.5% of the sample.

Concerning this clone: It has no known antigen specificity. No much larger clone exists at a distance of one base, and base qualities are not known.

Recombination joined TRBV7-2 with TRBJ2-3, and possibly TRBD1, on 5 matching bases. The TCR originated in a man over 45 in good health and CMV-seronegative. The sequencing input was PBMCs. DNA sequence: TGTGCCAGCAGCTTAGCAGGGGCGCTGGGCACAGATACGCAGTATTTT. This translates into CASSLAGALGTDTQYF. The entire variable domain, with the stretches around the CDR3 drawn from the reference TRBV7-2 and TRBJ2-3 proteins, is GAGVSQSPSNKVTEKGKDVELRCDPISGHTALYWYRQSLGQGLEFLIYFQGNSAPDKSGLPSDRFSAERTGGSVSTLTIQRTQQEDSAVYLCASSLAGALGTDTQYFGPGTRLTVL.